This paragraph reports one TCR beta chain. As yet, its antigen is unknown. The CDR3 totals 14 residues. Trimming pared 5 bases from V and 4 bases from J, leaving 15 bases between. CDR1 and CDR2 from the germline V gene are SGHAT and FQNNGV. Positive CCR7 selection of CD45RO-negative cells yielded the naive CD8 cells, and terminally differentiated effector memory CD45RA+ cells were excluded. The data stem from a study of shared clonotypes between healthy human individuals. A deep-level run was used for the assay. Here immunoSEQ multiplex PCR was the method, and the copy in TCRdb shows in-frame clones only, minus some. The sample comprises more than 550,000 clones, about 90% of which are singletons, and more than 20% rests with the top ten. Study conclusions and caveats: Richness estimates generally favored naive over memory subsets.

This chain links TRBV11-2 with TRBJ2-7; possible D gene TRBD2, 5 bases. The sequencing sample was made of naive CD8+ T cells sorted from blood. The TCR sequence derives from a man aged 25 to 40 in good health. The CDR3 sequence is CASSPWERKYEQYF. CDR3 DNA: TGTGCCAGCAGCCCCTGGGAGCGAAAGTACGAGCAGTACTTC.